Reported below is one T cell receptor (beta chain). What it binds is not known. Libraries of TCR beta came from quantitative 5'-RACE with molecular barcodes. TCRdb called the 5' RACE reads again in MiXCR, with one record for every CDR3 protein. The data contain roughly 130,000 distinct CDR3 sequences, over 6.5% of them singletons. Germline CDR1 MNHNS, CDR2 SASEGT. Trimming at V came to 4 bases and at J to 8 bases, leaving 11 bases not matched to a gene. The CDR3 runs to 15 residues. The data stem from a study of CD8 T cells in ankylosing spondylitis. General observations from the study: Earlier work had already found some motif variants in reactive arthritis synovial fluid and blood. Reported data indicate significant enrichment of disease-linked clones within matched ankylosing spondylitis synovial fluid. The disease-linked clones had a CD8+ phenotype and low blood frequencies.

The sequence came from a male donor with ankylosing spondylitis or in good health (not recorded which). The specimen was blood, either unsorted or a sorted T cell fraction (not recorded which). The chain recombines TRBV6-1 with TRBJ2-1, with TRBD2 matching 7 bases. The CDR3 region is CASSGTREVNDEQFF. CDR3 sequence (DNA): TGTGCCAGCAGTGGAACCCGGGAGGTTAACGATGAGCAGTTCTTC.